The 13 T cell receptor beta chains presented below share a single source sample, sequenced in a study of cytomegalovirus exposure and HLA in healthy donors. The PCR employed 60 Vbeta primers together with 13 Jbeta primers. Assay: immunoSEQ multiplex PCR; the TCRdb copy retains only in-frame clones and omits some. This sample has 60,000 to 90,000 clones, with about 70% found just once. Material: PBMCs. All receptors come from a man aged 40-49 years in good health and CMV-seropositive.

The genes are TRBV6-5 and TRBJ1-2; 7 positions agree with TRBD1. The CDR3 is 14 residues long. The junction had 7 bases not matched to a gene; V was cut back by 5 bases and J by 4 bases. CDR1 and CDR2 (germline): MNHEY, SVGAGI. CDR3 loop: CASSRDRDGYGYTF. The CDR3 DNA reads as TGTGCCAGCAGTCGCGACAGGGACGGCTATGGCTACACCTTC.

The rearrangement uses TRBV4-2 and TRBJ1-3, with D possibly TRBD1 on 6 matching bases. Germline CDR1 reads LGHNA; CDR2 reads YNFKEQ. Trimming pared 3 bases from V and 3 bases from J, leaving 21 bases between. The CDR3 consists of 18 residues. CDR3 DNA: TGTGCCAGCAGCCAGCAGGGGAGGGTGGGTCCGAGTGGAAACACCATATATTTT. It encodes CASSQQGRVGPSGNTIYF.

The CDR3 here is CATGTGTKAFF. CDR3 nucleotide sequence: TGTGCCACCGGGACAGGGACAAAAGCTTTCTTT. This chain connects TRBV27 to TRBJ1-1, with TRBD1 identical over 9 bases. Germline-derived CDR1 and CDR2 are MNHEY and SMNVEV (reference sequence). There are 11 residues in the CDR3. V dropped 10 bases and J dropped 9; count of bases not matched to a gene: 6.

The chain carries TRBV27 and TRBJ2-5; 8 bases fit TRBD2. The ends lost 5 bases at V and 5 bases at J; junction bases unmatched: 13. CDR3 length equals 16 residues. The V gene's germline CDR1 is MNHEY and CDR2 SMNVEV (reference sequence). CDR3 sequence (DNA): TGTGCCAGCAGTACCCGCTTAGCGGGATTGGAGGAGACCCAGTACTTC. It specifies CASSTRLAGLEETQYF.

Only a few counts were recorded for this clone. The germline gene is not matched at one end of the junction; a read error may be the cause. The CDR3 sequence: CAGSGQGWGEQYF. DNA for the CDR3: TGTGCCGGCAGTGGACAGGGTTGGGGCGAGCAGTACTTC. The chain links TRBV2 to TRBJ2-7, with 8 nucleotides matching TRBD1. In germline, CDR1 is SNHLY, CDR2 FYNNEI. CDR3 size: 13 residues.

The gene calls are TRBV5-1 and TRBJ2-1; 7 positions match TRBD2. The CDR3 totals 16 residues. After removal of 3 bases from V and 1 base from J, the junction contained 7 bases not matched to a gene. Germline V gives CDR1 SGHRS, CDR2 YFSETQ. CDR3 bases: TGCGCCAGCAGCTCGGATAGCGGGCCATCCTACAATGAGCAGTTCTTC. This translates into CASSSDSGPSYNEQFF.

The rearrangement links TRBV11-2 to TRBJ2-2; no clear D gene. V dropped 4 bases and J dropped 1 base, with 10 bases sitting between them. This CDR3 has 15 residues. Germline CDR1 is SGHAT and CDR2 is FQNNGV. This CDR3 reads CASSSSSLNTGELFF. CDR3 in DNA: TGTGCCAGCAGCTCTTCGTCTCTGAACACCGGGGAGCTGTTTTTT.

Only a few counts were recorded for this clone. This chain uses TRBV11-2 with TRBJ1-1, with 8 nucleotides matching TRBD1. The germline gives CDR1 SGHAT, CDR2 FQNNGV. V dropped 5 bases and J dropped 8; count of bases not matched to a gene: 10. The CDR3 spans 14 residues. CDR3 nucleotide sequence: TGTGCCAGCAGCCGCCTGACAGGGGCCCCAGAAGCTTTCTTT. Residues: CASSRLTGAPEAFF.

V is TRBV13 and J is TRBJ2-3, with 14 bases matching TRBD2. This CDR3 has 19 amino acids. V lost 2 bases and J lost 0; bases outside the gene matches: 7. CDR1 is PRHDT, CDR2 FYEKMQ, per germline (reference sequence). The CDR3 reads CASSLKPGTSGGSTDTQYF. The CDR3 bases are TGTGCCAGCAGCTTAAAGCCGGGGACTAGCGGGGGAAGCACAGATACGCAGTATTTT.

Only a few counts were recorded for this clone. The chain employs TRBV5-1 and TRBJ2-3; D gene uncertain. V was shortened by 4 bases and J by 0 bases, with 6 bases between the two germline ends. Germline CDR1 SGHRS, CDR2 YFSETQ. The CDR3 contains 13 residues. CDR3 region: CASSDESTDTQYF. The CDR3 bases are TGCGCCAGCAGCGATGAGAGCACAGATACGCAGTATTTT.

This clone has more than one count but fewer than ten. The V and J genes are TRBV2 and TRBJ1-3, with 8 bases fitting TRBD1. The length of the CDR3 is 17 residues. V dropped 2 bases and J dropped 0; count of bases not matched to a gene: 6. Germline V lookup: CDR1 SNHLY, CDR2 FYNNEI. The CDR3 here is CASSEQGATHSGNTIYF. CDR3 sequence (DNA): TGTGCCAGCAGTGAACAGGGGGCGACCCACTCTGGAAACACCATATATTTT. The whole variable domain, remainder taken from reference TRBV2 and TRBJ1-3, is EPEVTQTPSHQVTQMGQEVILRCVPISNHLYFYWYRQILGQKVEFLVSFYNNEISEKSEIFDDQFSVERPDGSNFTLKIRSTKLEDSAMYFCASSEQGATHSGNTIYFGEGSWLTVV.

This chain joins TRBV15 and TRBJ1-4; TRBD1 matches at 7 bases. The CDR3 has 15 residues. From germline, CDR1 is LNHNV and CDR2 YYDKDF (reference sequence). The V segment lost 1 base and the J segment 5 bases; nucleotides outside the gene matches: 4. The CDR3, as DNA: TGTGCCACCAGCAGAGGAGGGACAGTAAATGAAAAACTGTTTTTT. Translated: CATSRGGTVNEKLFF.

CDR3 in DNA: TGTGCCAGCAGGCCGGAGGAGGGGTTAAACACCGGGGAGCTGTTTTTT. It translates to CASRPEEGLNTGELFF. The chain links TRBV2 to TRBJ2-2; D possibly corresponds to TRBD2 (6 bases). Trimming pared 6 bases from V and 2 bases from J, leaving 16 bases between. The germline V gene has CDR1 SNHLY and CDR2 FYNNEI. This CDR3 has 16 residues.